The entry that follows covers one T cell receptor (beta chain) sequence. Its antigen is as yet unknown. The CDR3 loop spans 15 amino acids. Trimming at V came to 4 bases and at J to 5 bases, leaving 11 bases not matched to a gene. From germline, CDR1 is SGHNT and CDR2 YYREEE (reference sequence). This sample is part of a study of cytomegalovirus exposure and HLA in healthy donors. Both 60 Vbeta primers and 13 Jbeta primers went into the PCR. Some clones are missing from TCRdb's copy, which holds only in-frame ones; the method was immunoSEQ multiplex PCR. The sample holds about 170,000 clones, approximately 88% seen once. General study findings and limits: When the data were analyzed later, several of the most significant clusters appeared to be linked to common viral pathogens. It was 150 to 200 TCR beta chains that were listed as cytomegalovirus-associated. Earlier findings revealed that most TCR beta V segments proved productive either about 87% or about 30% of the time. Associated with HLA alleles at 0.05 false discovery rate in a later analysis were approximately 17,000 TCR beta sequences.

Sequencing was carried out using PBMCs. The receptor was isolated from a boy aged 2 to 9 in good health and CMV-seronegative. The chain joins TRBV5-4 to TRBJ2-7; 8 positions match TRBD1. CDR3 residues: CASSPTGGRPHEQYF. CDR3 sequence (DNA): TGTGCCAGCAGCCCAACAGGGGGAAGACCCCACGAGCAGTACTTC.